One sample yielded the 23 T cell receptor beta chains listed below, sequenced in a study of T cell responses to AZD1222 COVID-19 vaccine (dated by TCRdb to the early 2020s). The time point label for this specimen denotes: baseline before first vaccination. Receptor amplification or capture employed the immunoSEQ multiplex PCR assay. TCRdb mirrors the immuneACCESS table, restricted to in-frame sequences. Some clones are absent from its copies; in checked studies, under half trace to an unresolved V gene, and the reason for the others is unknown. The sample contains about 120,000 clones, 85% to 90% of them found a single time. The biggest ten clones account for 4.4% of the sample. Specimen: peripheral blood, collected on day 0 of AZD1222 vaccination. All receptors derive from an adult in good health.

This sequence joins TRBV6-2 or TRBV6-3 and TRBJ1-4; no firm D call. V was clipped by 6 bases and J by 3 bases, with 8 bases between them. This CDR3 contains 13 residues. Looked up from germline, CDR1 is MNHEY and CDR2 is SVGEGT. CDR3 loop: CASSQDPNEKLFF. The CDR3 coding sequence is TGTGCCAGCAGCCAGGACCCTAATGAAAAACTGTTTTTT.

The V call is TRBV3-1 (or the pseudogene TRBV3-2), the J call TRBJ1-2; D not certain. The germline gives CDR1 LGHDT, CDR2 YNNKEL (reference sequence). The CDR3 has 13 residues. With 3 bases removed from V and 2 bases from J, the gap between germline ends came to 7 bases. CDR3 region: CASSHVKNYGYTF. Written as DNA, the CDR3 is TGTGCCAGCAGCCATGTAAAAAACTATGGCTACACCTTC.

The CDR3 is CASSGAGTTNPYEQYF. The CDR3 nucleotides are TGTGCCAGTAGTGGCGCCGGGACTACTAACCCCTACGAGCAGTACTTC. The chain combines TRBV19 with TRBJ2-7; 7 nucleotides agree with TRBD2. CDR1 and CDR2 (germline): LNHDA, SQIVND (reference sequence). This CDR3 is 16 amino acids long. V gave up 5 bases and J gave up 2 bases; unmatched junction bases: 12.

The rearrangement joins TRBV5-1 to TRBJ2-7, with no clear D. The CDR3 covers 15 residues. Trimming left V 0 bases short and J 2 bases short, with 12 bases between. Germline-derived CDR1 and CDR2 are SGHRS and YFSETQ. DNA of the CDR3: TGCGCCAGCAGCTTGGAAGCAGCAACCCCCTACGAGCAGTACTTC. This encodes CASSLEAATPYEQYF. Based on the CDR3 plus reference TRBV5-1 and TRBJ2-7, the full variable domain is KAGVTQTPRYLIKTRGQQVTLSCSPISGHRSVSWYQQTPGQGLQFLFEYFSETQRNKGNFPGRFSGRQFSNSRSEMNVSTLELGDSALYLCASSLEAATPYEQYFGPGTRLTVT.

The genes are TRBV2 and TRBJ2-1; D is possibly TRBD1 or TRBD2 (6 bases each). Per germline, CDR1 SNHLY and CDR2 FYNNEI. Trimming took off 7 bases at V and 7 bases at J, with 20 bases between the two ends. This CDR3 is built from 15 residues. The CDR3 region has the DNA TGTGCCAGCAACCCCGGAGGGGGGACGGGGAATGAGCAGTTCTTC. Amino acid sequence: CASNPGGGTGNEQFF. Filled out from reference TRBV2 and TRBJ2-1, the complete variable domain reads EPEVTQTPSHQVTQMGQEVILRCVPISNHLYFYWYRQILGQKVEFLVSFYNNEISEKSEIFDDQFSVERPDGSNFTLKIRSTKLEDSAMYFCASNPGGGTGNEQFFGPGTRLTVL.

The gene calls are TRBV4-1 and TRBJ2-5, with D possibly matching TRBD1 (6 bases). CDR3 length equals 15 residues. Germline CDR1 and CDR2: MGHRA and YSYEKL. The V gene lost 3 bases and the J gene lost 1 base, with 12 bases spanning the gap. The CDR3 DNA reads as TGCGCCAGCAGCCATCAATCGACAGGCCAAGAGACCCAGTACTTC. This codes for CASSHQSTGQETQYF.

J is TRBJ2-1 and V is TRBV11-2; D uncertain. Trimming pared 5 bases from V and 6 bases from J, leaving 5 bases between. Germline V gene lookup returns CDR1 SGHAT and CDR2 FQNNGV. The CDR3 loop spans 11 amino acids. CDR3 sequence reads: CASSRLNEQFF. The CDR3 DNA reads as TGTGCCAGCAGCCGACTCAATGAGCAGTTCTTC.

The chain uses TRBV28 and TRBJ1-1; D call uncertain. The CDR3 extends over 13 amino acids. CDR1 is MDHEN and CDR2 is SYDVKM in the germline V gene. The V and J ends lost 8 bases and 0 bases respectively, with 10 bases between them. CDR3 region: CASYGVMNTEAFF. The CDR3 DNA sequence: TGTGCCAGCTATGGGGTCATGAACACTGAAGCTTTCTTT.

This chain joins TRBV18 and TRBJ2-1; 9 bases map to TRBD1. Losses at the gene ends were 0 bases for V and 8 bases for J; bases not matched to a gene: 5. CDR3 size: 15 residues. Per the germline V gene, CDR1 is KGHSH and CDR2 is LQKENI. The CDR3 sequence: CASSPPGTGRHEQFF. The CDR3 region has the DNA TGTGCCAGCTCACCACCCGGGACAGGGCGCCATGAGCAGTTCTTC.

The rearrangement joins TRBV28 to TRBJ1-5, with D possibly being TRBD1 (6 bases). V was trimmed by 8 bases and J by 2 bases, leaving 16 bases between them. The length of the CDR3 is 15 residues. Germline V gene lookup returns CDR1 MDHEN and CDR2 SYDVKM. CDR3 sequence reads: CASQRGGSRNQPQHF. Written as DNA, the CDR3 is TGTGCCAGCCAACGGGGGGGCTCGCGCAATCAGCCCCAGCATTTT.

V and J are TRBV27 and TRBJ2-5; tentatively, D is TRBD1 or TRBD2 (6 bases each). This CDR3 is 14 amino acids long. Germline V gene data show CDR1 as MNHEY and CDR2 as SMNVEV (reference sequence). Trimming shortened V by 2 bases and J by 4 bases, and 11 bases separated the two germline ends. The CDR3 sequence is CASSLKGGRETQYF. The DNA of the CDR3 is TGTGCCAGCAGTTTAAAGGGGGGCAGAGAGACCCAGTACTTC.

The V gene is TRBV7-8, the J gene TRBJ2-7; no firm D call. Trimming removed 1 base from V and 0 bases from J, with 7 bases in between. This CDR3 has 14 residues. In germline, CDR1 is SGHVS, CDR2 FQNEAQ. The CDR3 nucleotides are TGTGCCAGCAGCTTAGTTGGGGACTCCTACGAGCAGTACTTC. Protein product: CASSLVGDSYEQYF.

The chain uses TRBV5-1 and TRBJ2-5; 10 bases are shared with TRBD2. Germline CDR1 reads SGHRS; CDR2 reads YFSETQ. V shed 2 bases, J shed 5 bases, and the junction held 3 bases outside the gene matches. The CDR3 is 14 residues long. Written as DNA, the CDR3 is TGCGCCAGCAGCTTAACTAGCGGGACGGAGACCCAGTACTTC. It translates to CASSLTSGTETQYF.

The CDR3 is CASSWPGARSGANVLTF. The CDR3 DNA reads as TGTGCCAGCAGTTGGCCCGGCGCCCGCTCTGGGGCCAACGTCCTGACTTTC. The V and J genes are TRBV6-2 or TRBV6-3 and TRBJ2-6; D gene ambiguous. This CDR3 spans 17 amino acids. Germline lookup yields CDR1 MNHEY and CDR2 SVGEGT. Deletions cut 4 bases from V and 0 bases from J, with 13 bases between.

The chain is built from TRBV10-3 and TRBJ1-5; no clear D. CDR1 and CDR2 (germline): ENHRY, SYGVKD. Trimming stripped 3 bases from V and 3 bases from J, with 9 bases between. This CDR3 comprises 14 residues. CDR3 in DNA: TGTGCCATCAGTGATGGGCGCCTCAATCAGCCCCAGCATTTT. It codes for CAISDGRLNQPQHF.

The CDR3 loop is CASRAGTVGDNEQFF. The DNA of the CDR3 is TGTGCCAGTAGGGCCGGGACAGTTGGTGACAATGAGCAGTTCTTC. The chain combines TRBV19 with TRBJ2-1, with 7 nucleotides matching TRBD1. This CDR3 has 15 residues. Per the germline V gene, CDR1 is LNHDA and CDR2 is SQIVND (reference sequence). V shed 6 bases, J shed 5 bases, and the junction held 10 bases outside the gene matches.

The chain couples TRBV5-4 to TRBJ2-5, with 10 nucleotides matching TRBD2. J gave up 5 bases and V 4 bases, and 8 bases lay outside the gene matches. The germline CDR1 and CDR2 sequences are SGHNT and YYREEE (reference sequence). This CDR3 has 15 amino acids. Written as DNA, the CDR3 is TGTGCCAGCAGCACGGGACTAGCGCCCGCTGAGACCCAGTACTTC. This sequence encodes CASSTGLAPAETQYF. Full variable domain (rest looked up from reference TRBV5-4 and TRBJ2-5): ETGVTQSPTHLIKTRGQQVTLRCSSQSGHNTVSWYQQALGQGPQFIFQYYREEENGRGNFPPRFSGLQFPNYSSELNVNALELDDSALYLCASSTGLAPAETQYFGPGTRLLVL.

The chain combines TRBV28 with TRBJ2-5, with 7 positions matching TRBD1. Germline V gene data show CDR1 as MDHEN and CDR2 as SYDVKM. After removal of 6 bases from V and 7 bases from J, the junction contained 11 bases not matched to a gene. The CDR3 sequence is 14 residues long. Here the CDR3 DNA reads TGTGCCAGCAGGGACTCGGACAGGCCATTGACCCAGTACTTC. Its translation is CASRDSDRPLTQYF.

The chain recombines TRBV6-4 with TRBJ2-5; 7 bases are shared with TRBD2. Trimming removed 3 bases from V and 5 bases from J; junction bases left unmatched: 12. The CDR3 runs to 16 residues. Looked up from germline, CDR1 is MRHNA and CDR2 is SNTAGT. In nucleotides, the CDR3 is TGTGCCAGCAGTGAATCGGCTAGCGGTGGTCGGGAGACCCAGTACTTC. Its translation: CASSESASGGRETQYF.

The chain combines TRBV15 with TRBJ1-2, with 8 nucleotides matching TRBD1. Germline values: CDR1 LNHNV, CDR2 YYDKDF (reference sequence). CDR3 length: 12 amino acids. V lost 5 bases and J lost 9; bases outside the gene matches: 5. The DNA of the CDR3 is TGTGCCACCAGCGGGGGGGACAGGAGCTACACCTTC. Translation gives CATSGGDRSYTF. Complete variable domain (other parts from reference TRBV15 and TRBJ1-2): DAMVIQNPRYQVTQFGKPVTLSCSQTLNHNVMYWYQQKSSQAPKLLFHYYDKDFNNEADTPDNFQSRRPNTSFCFLDIRSPGLGDTAMYLCATSGGDRSYTFGSGTRLTVV.

The chain joins TRBV7-2 to TRBJ2-5; the match to TRBD2 covers 11 bases. J gave up 6 bases and V 5 bases, and 8 bases lay outside the gene matches. The CDR3 is made up of 15 amino acids. Germline lookup yields CDR1 SGHTA and CDR2 FQGNSA. The CDR3 region has the DNA TGTGCCAGCAGCCGTAGCGGGGGGGCGTTGAAGACCCAGTACTTC. This translates into CASSRSGGALKTQYF.

The chain combines TRBV24-1 with TRBJ2-5; TRBD2 matches 7 bases. The length of the CDR3 is 16 residues. V dropped 3 bases and J dropped 4; count of bases not matched to a gene: 10. CDR1 and CDR2 (germline): KGHDR, SFDVKD. The CDR3 loop reads CATSDVGEGPPETQYF. CDR3 sequence (DNA): TGTGCCACCAGTGATGTGGGGGAGGGACCCCCAGAGACCCAGTACTTC.

Regarding this clone: This sample also contains other DNA sequences that code for the same CDR3. The chain links TRBV2 to TRBJ2-1; no clear D. The CDR3 consists of 14 residues. Between the trimmed V and J ends, which lost 7 bases and 0 bases, there was a span of 10 bases. CDR1 is SNHLY, CDR2 FYNNEI, per germline. CDR3 coding DNA: TGTGCCAGCACCCGAGATAGCTCCTACAATGAGCAGTTCTTC. Translated, it gives CASTRDSSYNEQFF.